These 3 T cell receptor beta chains were sequenced from one sample in a study of blood T cell repertoires in COVID-19. TCRdb keeps only in-frame clones here, not all; method: immunoSEQ multiplex PCR. The sample contains about 99,000 clones, over 80% of which appear only once. The sample comprised peripheral blood. The receptor source for this set is a man aged 45-65 years with acute or convalescent COVID-19.

This clone was counted between two and nine times. J is TRBJ2-3 and V is TRBV24-1; TRBD2 matches 14 bases. The junction had 7 bases not matched to a gene; V was cut back by 9 bases and J by 3 bases. The length of the CDR3 is 16 residues. Germline V CDR1 and CDR2: KGHDR, SFDVKD. The CDR3 bases are TGTGCCACCGCCGGGACTAGCGGGAGTATGACAGATACGCAGTATTTT. It encodes CATAGTSGSMTDTQYF.

Only one count was recorded for this clone. For the CDR3, the DNA is TGTGCCAGCAGTCCCCTTGGACAGACCTCCTACGAGCAGTACTTC. Translation: CASSPLGQTSYEQYF. This chain uses TRBV27 with TRBJ2-7; D possibly corresponds to TRBD1 (6 bases). Germline-derived CDR1 and CDR2 are MNHEY and SMNVEV (reference sequence). The CDR3 length is 15 residues. Trimming took 5 bases from V and 0 from J, leaving 14 bases between them.

The rearrangement uses TRBV6-2 or TRBV6-3 and TRBJ2-7, with D tentatively TRBD1 (5 bases). Trimming cost V 5 bases and J 0 bases, with 8 bases left between them. The V gene's germline CDR1 is MNHEY and CDR2 SVGEGT. The CDR3 sequence is 13 residues long. CDR3 sequence (DNA): TGTGCCAGCAGTAACAGGCCCTCCTACGAGCAGTACTTC. This encodes CASSNRPSYEQYF.